The 24 T cell receptor beta chains in this list originate from one sample, sequenced in a study of CD8+CD57+ T cells in acquired aplastic anemia. Sequenced patients had shown CD8+CD57+ cell expansion by flow cytometry. CDR3 and TCR beta VDJ profiling relied on genomic DNA as the template. TCRdb called the reads again in MiXCR, with one record for every CDR3 protein. In the table there are some 170,000 distinct CDR3 sequences, around 50% of which are singletons. The sample was sorted CD4+, CD8+, or CD8+CD57+ T cells (not recorded which) from PBMCs. All receptors derive from a human donor with aplastic anemia.

This clonotype was seen more than once but under ten times. The CDR3 here is CASSSARQTRTTEAFF. CDR3 nucleotides: TGTGCCAGTAGTTCAGCGAGACAAACAAGGACCACTGAAGCTTTCTTT. This sequence joins TRBV19 and TRBJ1-1; D gene ambiguous. Trimming took off 5 bases at V and 4 bases at J, with 20 bases between the two ends. The CDR3 covers 16 residues. CDR1 is LNHDA, CDR2 SQIVND, per germline (reference sequence).

The V call is TRBV20-1, the J call TRBJ2-6; 7 bases are shared with TRBD2. The CDR3 has 16 residues. V dropped 0 bases and J dropped 2; count of bases not matched to a gene: 4. Looked up from germline, CDR1 is DFQATT and CDR2 is SNEGSKA (reference sequence). The CDR3 reads CSAREVAGAGANVLTF. CDR3 DNA: TGCAGTGCTAGAGAGGTCGCGGGGGCTGGGGCCAACGTCCTGACTTTC.

This clonotype has at least ten counts. The rearrangement joins TRBV11-2 to TRBJ1-2; 7 bases are shared with TRBD1. CDR1 is SGHAT, CDR2 FQNNGV, per germline. This CDR3 contains 17 residues. J gave up 8 bases and V 0 bases, and 15 bases lay outside the gene matches. Here the CDR3 reads CASSLDPTGAPPWGYTF. The CDR3, as DNA: TGTGCCAGCAGCTTAGATCCAACAGGGGCTCCTCCATGGGGCTACACCTTC.

This chain links TRBV25-1 with TRBJ2-5, with TRBD1 identical over 8 bases. Trimming removed 4 bases from V and 5 bases from J; junction bases left unmatched: 6. The CDR3 length is 14 residues. CDR1 MGHDK and CDR2 SYGVNS come from the germline V gene. DNA for the CDR3: TGTGCCAGCAGTGGGACAGGGTCCTTTGAGACCCAGTACTTC. It is translated as CASSGTGSFETQYF.

The sample holds many counts of this clonotype. The V call is TRBV20-1, the J call TRBJ2-4; D perhaps matches TRBD2 (7 bases). The V and J ends lost 5 bases and 8 bases respectively, with 10 bases between them. Germline values: CDR1 DFQATT, CDR2 SNEGSKA (reference sequence). The CDR3 loop spans 11 amino acids. This CDR3 is CSAGEGDIQYF. The CDR3 DNA follows: TGCAGTGCTGGGGAGGGGGACATTCAGTACTTC.

The genes are TRBV6-2 or TRBV6-3 and TRBJ2-3; 8 bases align to TRBD2. This CDR3 is 13 amino acids long. V shed 8 bases and J 3 bases; nucleotides not matched to a gene: 4. Germline V gene sequence: CDR1 MNHEY, CDR2 SVGEGT. CDR3 sequence: CASGAGDTDTQYF. CDR3 sequence (DNA): TGTGCCAGCGGAGCGGGAGATACAGATACGCAGTATTTT.

V and J are TRBV7-9 and TRBJ2-5; 9 bases align to TRBD1. The germline V gene encodes CDR1 SEHNR and CDR2 FQNEAQ (reference sequence). The trim removed 5 bases at V and 4 bases at J, leaving 8 bases unmatched. This CDR3 has 15 residues. CDR3 sequence: CASSRPEQGAETQYF. The CDR3 nucleotides read TGTGCCAGCAGCCGTCCGGAACAGGGGGCAGAGACCCAGTACTTC.

In the case of this clonotype: Possible read error: a much larger clone is one base away. V is TRBV19 and J is TRBJ1-3; D might be TRBD1 (6 bases). CDR1 and CDR2 (germline): LNHDA, SQIVND (reference sequence). The CDR3 is 11 amino acids. CDR3 sequence reads: CASKGGNNIYF. As DNA, the CDR3 is TGTGCCAGCAAGGGGGGAAACAACATATATTTT.

The V and J genes are TRBV4-2 and TRBJ2-3; D unresolved. CDR3 length: 15 amino acids. From germline, CDR1 is LGHNA and CDR2 YNFKEQ. V gave up 0 bases and J gave up 1 base, with 8 bases separating them. CDR3: CASSQDWSGTDTQYF. CDR3 in DNA: TGTGCCAGCAGCCAAGATTGGTCAGGCACAGATACGCAGTATTTT.

This clonotype was counted many times. The J gene is TRBJ2-1, the V gene TRBV3-1; D perhaps matches TRBD2 (5 bases). The CDR3 runs to 14 residues. CDR1 and CDR2 (germline): LGHDT, YNNKEL (reference sequence). V gave up 4 bases and J gave up 7 bases, with 14 bases separating them. This CDR3 is CASSLGQTGNEQFF. CDR3 in DNA: TGTGCCAGCAGCCTGGGCCAAACGGGGAATGAGCAGTTCTTC.

In this sample, this clonotype turned up many times. CDR3 sequence (DNA): TGTGCCAGTAGTACACTAGCGGGGGGAAGGACCGGGGAGCTGTTTTTT. Its translation is CASSTLAGGRTGELFF. The V and J genes are TRBV19 and TRBJ2-2, with 12 positions matching TRBD2. The V gene's germline CDR1 is LNHDA and CDR2 SQIVND (reference sequence). This CDR3 has 16 residues. The V gene end was trimmed by 4 bases and the J gene end by 5 bases; junction bases not matched to a gene: 5.

The chain couples TRBV2 to TRBJ2-2; perhaps TRBD1 as D (6 bases). CDR3 size: 15 residues. Germline CDR1 reads SNHLY; CDR2 reads FYNNEI. V gave up 2 bases and J gave up 4 bases, with 11 bases separating them. The CDR3 coding sequence is TGTGCCAGCAGTGAAAGGGGGTTAGGCACCGGGGAGCTGTTTTTT. Protein product: CASSERGLGTGELFF.

The chain joins TRBV29-1 to TRBJ2-3, with D maybe TRBD2 (6 bases). CDR1 is SQVTM and CDR2 is ANQGSEA in the germline V gene. V gave up 8 bases and J gave up 3 bases, with 18 bases separating them. This CDR3 has 14 amino acids. CDR3 loop: CSYSAGRRTDTQYF. In nucleotides, the CDR3 is TGCAGCTATTCGGCGGGACGACGGACAGATACGCAGTATTTT.

About this clonotype itself: Just one base apart from a much larger clone, this may be a read error. The rearrangement joins TRBV6-1 to TRBJ1-1; D ambiguous. There are 14 residues in the CDR3. The germline V gene has CDR1 MNHNS and CDR2 SASEGT. The CDR3 DNA is TGTGCCAGCAGTAGCGCGGAGATGAACACTGATGCTTTCTTT. Amino acid sequence: CASSSAEMNTDAFF.

This clonotype was observed many times. The rearrangement links TRBV27 to TRBJ1-2, with a weak D call TRBD1 (5 bases). Germline values: CDR1 MNHEY, CDR2 SMNVEV (reference sequence). The CDR3 runs to 12 residues. Trimming left V 6 bases short and J 7 bases short, with 12 bases between. The CDR3 here is CASSNGGGGYTF. The CDR3 nucleotides are TGTGCCAGCAGCAACGGTGGGGGTGGCTACACCTTC.

The rearrangement uses TRBV7-2 and TRBJ2-7, with TRBD2 identical over 9 bases. V gave up 4 bases and J gave up 2 bases; unmatched junction bases: 6. CDR1 SGHTA and CDR2 FQGNSA come from the germline V gene. CDR3 length: 15 residues. CDR3 sequence reads: CASSSDSGRTYEQYF. The CDR3 nucleotides are TGTGCCAGCAGCTCCGATAGCGGGAGAACCTACGAGCAGTACTTC. The variable domain in full, completed from reference TRBV7-2 and TRBJ2-7, reads GAGVSQSPSNKVTEKGKDVELRCDPISGHTALYWYRQSLGQGLEFLIYFQGNSAPDKSGLPSDRFSAERTGGSVSTLTIQRTQQEDSAVYLCASSSDSGRTYEQYFGPGTRLTVT.

The table lists this clonotype with many counts. The V call is TRBV7-8, the J call TRBJ1-5; D ambiguous. V lost 3 bases and J lost 4, with 7 bases in between. The CDR3 has 13 residues. Germline V CDR1 and CDR2: SGHVS, FQNEAQ. The CDR3 DNA is TGTGCCAGCAGCTTCCAGGAAAATCAGCCCCAGCATTTT. Protein sequence: CASSFQENQPQHF.

In the case of this clonotype: The junction differs from germline at one of its ends, possibly a read error. This chain uses TRBV5-1 with TRBJ2-3; no definite D call. Germline lookup yields CDR1 SGHRS and CDR2 YFSETQ. This CDR3 is built from 13 residues. For the CDR3, the DNA is TGCGCCAGCAGCTTGTTCGGAGTAGATACGCAGTGTTTT. Protein: CASSLFGVDTQCF.

The sample holds many counts of this clonotype. This chain joins TRBV20-1 and TRBJ2-2; 8 bases map to TRBD1. Trimming took 3 bases from V and 4 from J; bases not matched to a gene: 4. The CDR3 is made up of 14 amino acids. The V gene's germline CDR1 is DFQATT and CDR2 SNEGSKA (reference sequence). Here the CDR3 reads CSASSTGGTGELFF. CDR3 nucleotides: TGCAGTGCTAGTTCCACAGGGGGCACCGGGGAGCTGTTTTTT.

This chain uses TRBV10-3 with TRBJ2-5; TRBD1 is a possible D gene (5 bases). Trimming removed 10 bases at V and 1 base at J, with 13 bases between. The CDR3 spans 13 residues. From germline, CDR1 is ENHRY and CDR2 SYGVKD. The CDR3, as DNA: TGTGCCAGCAGCCGACAGTTCCAAGAGACCCAGTACTTC. Its protein product is CASSRQFQETQYF.

This chain uses TRBV24-1 with TRBJ2-5, with D maybe TRBD2 (6 bases). Germline CDR1 KGHDR, CDR2 SFDVKD. The CDR3 covers 14 residues. V lost 2 bases to trimming and J lost 4 bases, with 10 bases between them. CDR3 loop: CATSDSGTGETQYF. CDR3 sequence (DNA): TGTGCCACCAGTGATTCCGGGACTGGAGAGACCCAGTACTTC.

V is TRBV20-1 and J is TRBJ2-7; TRBD2 agrees at 9 bases. The CDR3 loop spans 15 amino acids. V dropped 2 bases and J dropped 2; count of bases not matched to a gene: 7. Per the germline V gene, CDR1 is DFQATT and CDR2 is SNEGSKA (reference sequence). The CDR3 is CSARLAGWETYEQYF. In DNA form, the CDR3 reads TGCAGTGCTAGACTAGCGGGATGGGAGACCTACGAGCAGTACTTC.

This clonotype was seen a few times. The rearrangement uses TRBV7-2 and TRBJ1-3; no reliable D call. The CDR3 loop spans 13 amino acids. Trimming stripped 2 bases from V and 4 bases from J, with 6 bases between. Germline V gene data show CDR1 as SGHTA and CDR2 as FQGNSA. The CDR3 here is CASSLSQGNTIYF. The CDR3 nucleotides are TGTGCCAGCAGCTTATCTCAGGGAAACACCATATATTTT.

This clonotype showed up many times. The V gene is TRBV19, the J gene TRBJ1-2; TRBD1 matches at 7 bases. The CDR3 consists of 17 residues. V was pared by 7 bases and J by 8 bases, with 22 bases of the junction left unmatched. Germline values: CDR1 LNHDA, CDR2 SQIVND (reference sequence). CDR3 residues: CASTMRGPGQRIGGYTF. The CDR3 coding sequence is TGTGCCAGTACCATGAGAGGGCCGGGACAGCGAATCGGAGGCTACACCTTC.